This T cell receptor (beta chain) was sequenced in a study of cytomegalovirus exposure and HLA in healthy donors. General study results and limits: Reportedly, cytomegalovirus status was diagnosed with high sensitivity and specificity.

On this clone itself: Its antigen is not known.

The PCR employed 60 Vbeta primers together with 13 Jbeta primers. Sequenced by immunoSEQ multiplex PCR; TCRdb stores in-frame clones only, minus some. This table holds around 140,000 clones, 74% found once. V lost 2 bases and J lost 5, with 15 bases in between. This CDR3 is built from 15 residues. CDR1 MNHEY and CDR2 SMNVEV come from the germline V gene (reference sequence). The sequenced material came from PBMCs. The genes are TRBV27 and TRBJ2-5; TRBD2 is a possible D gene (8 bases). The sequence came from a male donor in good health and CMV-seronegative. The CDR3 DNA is TGTGCCAGCAGTTTAAGGGGGCCGGGGGGGGAGACCCAGTACTTC. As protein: CASSLRGPGGETQYF.